The rows below give T cell receptor beta chains drawn from one sample of a study of CD8+ T cells in alopecia areata. Libraries were prepared by immunoSEQ multiplex PCR; TCRdb keeps only in-frame clonotypes and omits some of them. Among around 190,000 clones listed, roughly three fifths were seen once. This specimen consisted of CD4+ T cells sorted from blood, obtained at week 4, from a patient treated with tofacitinib. Receptor source: a human donor with alopecia areata. Each CDR3 is given with its conserved first and last residue. Each record gives: D gene, J gene, clone size, V gene, CDR3 DNA, CDR3 protein. The D gene is left open where the match is weak. A row's size may be missing; if present it is once, few, many or a size class.

TRBD2 TRBJ2-1 few TRBV28 TGTGCCAGCACTAAACTCGGGACTAGTAACAATGAGCAGTTCTTC CASTKLGTSNNEQFF
NA TRBJ2-5 NA TRBV14 TGTGCCAGCAGCCAAGTATGGGAGACCCAGTACTTC CASSQVWETQYF
NA TRBJ2-7 NA TRBV5-6 TGTGCCAGCAGCTGGGAGGACTACGAGCAGTACTTC CASSWEDYEQYF
NA TRBJ2-3 few TRBV27 TGTGCCAGCAGTTTCACTCCGGACCGCCTCGATGGTCGCACAGATACGCAGTATTTT CASSFTPDRLDGRTDTQYF
TRBD1 TRBJ1-5 NA TRBV7-6 TGTGCCAGCAGCTTAGAACAGGGGGCTTGGCAGCCCCAGCATTTT CASSLEQGAWQPQHF
NA TRBJ1-2 few TRBV29-1 TGCAGCGTTGTTAGGGACTATGGCTACACCTTC CSVVRDYGYTF
TRBD1 TRBJ2-1 few TRBV2 TGTGCCAGTCGGGACAGACACAATGAGCAGTTCTTC CASRDRHNEQFF
NA TRBJ2-7 NA TRBV18 TGTGCCAGCTCACCACCTCGGACGCCTTTACGAGAGCAGTACTTC CASSPPRTPLREQYF
TRBD2 TRBJ2-5 once TRBV30 TGTGCCTGGAGGTATCGGACTAGCGGACTAAAAGAGACCCAGTACTTC CAWRYRTSGLKETQYF
NA TRBJ1-3 few TRBV29-1 TGCACCGGCCGTTTTGGAAACACCATATATTTT CTGRFGNTIYF
TRBD2 TRBJ2-5 NA TRBV4-3 TGCGCCAGCAGCCAAGGGACTAGCGGGGGTCAAGAGACCCAGTACTTC CASSQGTSGGQETQYF
NA TRBJ2-7 NA TRBV29-1 TGCAGCGTGACAACGACTTCGGCTTCAAATATGCTGTACTTC CSVTTTSASNMLYF
NA TRBJ2-1 NA TRBV29-1 TGCAGCGCGGTGAGGTGGGGAGGTGTTGATGAGCAGTTCTTC CSAVRWGGVDEQFF
TRBD1 TRBJ2-5 NA TRBV6-1 TGTGCCAGCAGTGAACTGTTAGGACAGGGGCGAGAGACCCAGTACTTC CASSELLGQGRETQYF
NA TRBJ1-1 NA TRBV18 TGTGCCAGCTCAGGGGTTATGAACACTGAAGCTTTCTTT CASSGVMNTEAFF
NA TRBJ1-3 NA TRBV28 TGTGCCAGTCTTGAGGTTTCTGGAAACACCATATATTTT CASLEVSGNTIYF
NA TRBJ2-2 NA TRBV19 TGTGCCAGTACCTTCCAGCCCGGGGAGCTGTTTTTT CASTFQPGELFF
TRBD1 TRBJ1-1 NA TRBV30 TGTGCCTGGAGTGTCACATCAGGGGGGGCTGAAGCTTTCTTT CAWSVTSGGAEAFF
NA TRBJ2-1 NA TRBV28 TGTGCCAGCGTTGTGGACGGCAATGAGCAGTTCTTC CASVVDGNEQFF
TRBD1 TRBJ2-5 NA TRBV6-6 TGTGCCAGCAGTTCCTTCGGGACAGGCCAAGGGGAGACCCAGTACTTC CASSSFGTGQGETQYF
NA TRBJ2-7 few TRBV29-1 TGCAGCGTTATGGACGGGTCCTACGAGCAGTACTTC CSVMDGSYEQYF
NA TRBJ1-4 few TRBV2 TGTGCCAGCAGCGCGACAGCAACTAATGAAAAACTGTTTTTT CASSATATNEKLFF
NA TRBJ1-5 NA TRBV2 TGTGCCAGCAAGGGAGCGGGGAATCGGCCCCAGCATTTT CASKGAGNRPQHF
NA TRBJ2-3 NA TRBV29-1 TGCAGCGTTGATAGGGTTGGGGGTGCAGATACGCAGTATTTT CSVDRVGGADTQYF
NA TRBJ1-4 NA TRBV29-1 TGCAGCGTTGAAGAGAGGACGGGATTTAAACTGTTTTTT CSVEERTGFKLFF
NA TRBJ1-2 NA TRBV6-5 TGTGCCAGCAGTTACCCCGACAGGAGCTATGGCTACACCTTC CASSYPDRSYGYTF
TRBD2 TRBJ2-7 NA TRBV18 TGTGCCAGCTCACCCTCTAGCGGGAACGAGCAGTACTTC CASSPSSGNEQYF
TRBD1 TRBJ2-7 few TRBV29-1 TGCAGCGTTCGCCGGGACAGGGCACTAGGCGAGCAGTACTTC CSVRRDRALGEQYF